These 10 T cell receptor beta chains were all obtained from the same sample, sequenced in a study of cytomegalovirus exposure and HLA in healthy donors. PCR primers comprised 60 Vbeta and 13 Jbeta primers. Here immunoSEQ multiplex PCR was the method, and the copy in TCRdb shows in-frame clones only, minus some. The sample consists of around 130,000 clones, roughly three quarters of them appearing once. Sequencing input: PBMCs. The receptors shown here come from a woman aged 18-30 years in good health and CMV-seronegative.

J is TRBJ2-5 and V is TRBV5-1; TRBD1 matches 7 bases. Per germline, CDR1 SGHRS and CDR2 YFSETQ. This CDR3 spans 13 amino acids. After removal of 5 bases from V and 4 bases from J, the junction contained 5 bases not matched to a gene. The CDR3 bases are TGCGCCAGCAGAACAGGGGACAGAGAGACCCAGTACTTC. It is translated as CASRTGDRETQYF. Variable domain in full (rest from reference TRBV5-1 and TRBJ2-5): KAGVTQTPRYLIKTRGQQVTLSCSPISGHRSVSWYQQTPGQGLQFLFEYFSETQRNKGNFPGRFSGRQFSNSRSEMNVSTLELGDSALYLCASRTGDRETQYFGPGTRLLVL.

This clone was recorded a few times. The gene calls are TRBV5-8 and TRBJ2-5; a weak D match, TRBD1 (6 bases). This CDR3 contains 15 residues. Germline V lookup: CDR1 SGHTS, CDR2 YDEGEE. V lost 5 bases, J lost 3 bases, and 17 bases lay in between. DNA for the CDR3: TGTGCCAGCAGTTACGGGACAAGGAAAAAAGAGACCCAGTACTTC. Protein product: CASSYGTRKKETQYF.

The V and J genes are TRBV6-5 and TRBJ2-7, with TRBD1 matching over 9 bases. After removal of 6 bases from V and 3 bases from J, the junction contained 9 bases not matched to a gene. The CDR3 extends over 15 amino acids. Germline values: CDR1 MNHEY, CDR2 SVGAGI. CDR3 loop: CASRAGTGLFYEQYF. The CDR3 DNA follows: TGTGCCAGCAGAGCCGGGACAGGGCTATTCTACGAGCAGTACTTC.

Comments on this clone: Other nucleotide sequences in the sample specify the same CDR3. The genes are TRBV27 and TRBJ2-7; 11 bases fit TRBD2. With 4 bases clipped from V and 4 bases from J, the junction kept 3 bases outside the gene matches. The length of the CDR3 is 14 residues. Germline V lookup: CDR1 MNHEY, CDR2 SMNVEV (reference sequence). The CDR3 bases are TGTGCCAGCAGTTCGGGGACTAGCGGTTACGAGCAGTACTTC. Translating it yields CASSSGTSGYEQYF.

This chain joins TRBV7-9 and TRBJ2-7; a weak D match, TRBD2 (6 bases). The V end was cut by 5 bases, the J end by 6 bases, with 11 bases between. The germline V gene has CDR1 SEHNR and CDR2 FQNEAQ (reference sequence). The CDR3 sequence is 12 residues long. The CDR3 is CASSPGVREQYF. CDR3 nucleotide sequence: TGTGCCAGCAGCCCGGGGGTTCGCGAGCAGTACTTC.

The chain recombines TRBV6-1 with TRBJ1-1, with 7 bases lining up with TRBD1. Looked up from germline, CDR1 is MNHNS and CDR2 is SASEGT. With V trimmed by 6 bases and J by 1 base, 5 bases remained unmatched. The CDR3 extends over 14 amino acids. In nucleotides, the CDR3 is TGTGCCAGCAGAGCCGGGACAGAGAACACTGAAGCTTTCTTT. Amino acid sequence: CASRAGTENTEAFF.

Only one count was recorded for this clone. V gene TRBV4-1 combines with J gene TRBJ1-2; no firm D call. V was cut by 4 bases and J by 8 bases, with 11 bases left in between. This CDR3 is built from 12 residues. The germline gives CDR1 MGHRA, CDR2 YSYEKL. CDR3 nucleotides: TGCGCCAGCAGCCCCTCCCTAGGAGGCTACACCTTC. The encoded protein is CASSPSLGGYTF.

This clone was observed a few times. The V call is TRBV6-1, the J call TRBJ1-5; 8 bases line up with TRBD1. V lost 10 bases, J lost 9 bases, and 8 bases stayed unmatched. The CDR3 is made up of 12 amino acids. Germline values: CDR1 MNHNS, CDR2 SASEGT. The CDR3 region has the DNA TGTGCCACCAAGGACACAGGGGGGCCCCAGCATTTT. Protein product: CATKDTGGPQHF.

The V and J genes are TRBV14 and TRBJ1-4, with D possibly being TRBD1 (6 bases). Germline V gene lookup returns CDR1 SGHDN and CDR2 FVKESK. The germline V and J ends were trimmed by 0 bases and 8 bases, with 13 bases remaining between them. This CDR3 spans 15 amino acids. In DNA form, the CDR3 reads TGTGCCAGCAGCCAAGATTTCCTGGGGGCAGAAAAACTGTTTTTT. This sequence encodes CASSQDFLGAEKLFF.

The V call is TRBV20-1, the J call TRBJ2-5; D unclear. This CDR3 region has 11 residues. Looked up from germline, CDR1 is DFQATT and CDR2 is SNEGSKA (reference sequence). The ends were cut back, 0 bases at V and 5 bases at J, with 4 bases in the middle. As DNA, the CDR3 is TGCAGTGCTAGAGACTCCGAGACCCAGTACTTC. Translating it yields CSARDSETQYF.